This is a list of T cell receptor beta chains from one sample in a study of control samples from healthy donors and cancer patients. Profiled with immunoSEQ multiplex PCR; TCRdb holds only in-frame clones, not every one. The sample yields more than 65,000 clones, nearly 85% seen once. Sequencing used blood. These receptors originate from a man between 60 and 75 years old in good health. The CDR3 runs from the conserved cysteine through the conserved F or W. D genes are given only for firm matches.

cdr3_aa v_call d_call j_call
CASSPRTSGTPYNEQFF TRBV5-1 TRBD2 TRBJ2-1
CASNSLGSNSPLHF TRBV6-5 NA TRBJ1-6
CASSLYNRGRSPLHF TRBV13 TRBD1 TRBJ1-6
CASSLGRDQPQHF TRBV6-2/TRBV6-3 NA TRBJ1-5
CASRRTGTGGVYEQYF TRBV7-2 TRBD1 TRBJ2-7
CASSSRGASGELFF TRBV5-1 NA TRBJ2-2
CASSLWASSHNEQFF TRBV7-2 NA TRBJ2-1
CASSLPQSGLTHNEQFF TRBV7-9 NA TRBJ2-1
CASSFRGEAKNIQYF TRBV5-8 NA TRBJ2-4
CASSSSAGGSDGNTIYF TRBV7-2 NA TRBJ1-3
CASTSSGSGRVQETQYF TRBV19 TRBD2 TRBJ2-5
CASSEALAGAKFEQYF TRBV6-1 TRBD2 TRBJ2-7
CASSVGQGAGHTEAFF TRBV9 TRBD1 TRBJ1-1
CASSIYGQEGETQYF TRBV19 TRBD1 TRBJ2-5
CASSQDLASGYNEQFF TRBV4-2 TRBD2 TRBJ2-1
CASSLRTTNTGELFF TRBV5-1 NA TRBJ2-2
CASSVRTEDYEQYF TRBV9 NA TRBJ2-7
CASSGGSGYNEQFF TRBV2 TRBD2 TRBJ2-1
CASSFGSGSYQETQYF TRBV5-6 NA TRBJ2-5
CASSYSTAINYGYTF TRBV7-2 NA TRBJ1-2
CASSLGMNTEAFF TRBV7-8 NA TRBJ1-1
CASRRQGKDSPLHF TRBV6-5 NA TRBJ1-6
CASSGLFHGAYNEQFF TRBV10-2 NA TRBJ2-1
CASGRTGRSYNEQFF TRBV7-9 NA TRBJ2-1
CASSPPGTENTGELFF TRBV27 TRBD1 TRBJ2-2
CASSTARWTGSGNTIYF TRBV19 TRBD1 TRBJ1-3
CASSEWVNNSPLHF TRBV25-1 NA TRBJ1-6
CASSYRSLSNQPQHF TRBV6-2/TRBV6-3 NA TRBJ1-5
CASSETVLGLTGSGANVLTF TRBV10-1 NA TRBJ2-6
CASSLGALYEQYF TRBV11-1 NA TRBJ2-7
CASSLAGGTGANVLTF TRBV7-9 NA TRBJ2-6
CASSTRTSGGTDTQYF TRBV28 TRBD2 TRBJ2-3
CASSINKGLGTEAFF TRBV19 NA TRBJ1-1
CASSQGSVNSPLHF TRBV3-1/TRBV3-2 NA TRBJ1-6
CASRQGGGVNTEAFF TRBV10-2 TRBD1 TRBJ1-1
CASSPQPGLRNEQFF TRBV9 NA TRBJ2-1
CASSPGTGRNQPQHF TRBV7-8 TRBD1 TRBJ1-5
CASRDQETQYF TRBV2 NA TRBJ2-5
CASSPGPSRETQYF TRBV19 NA TRBJ2-5
CASSSTGGDYNEQFF TRBV6-5 NA TRBJ2-1
CASSQDAGGDNEQYF TRBV4-3 TRBD2 TRBJ2-7
CASSAATGGYNEQFF TRBV9 TRBD2 TRBJ2-1
CASSYVLNRQNEQFF TRBV6-5 NA TRBJ2-1
CASSERNTGELFF TRBV19 NA TRBJ2-2
CASSPRVDQPQHF TRBV6-2/TRBV6-3 NA TRBJ1-5
CASSPPDPSRMGTEAFF TRBV18 NA TRBJ1-1
CASSPLGGSTYEQYF TRBV14 NA TRBJ2-7
CASSQTPGRGSQPQHF TRBV3-1/TRBV3-2 NA TRBJ1-5
CASSQVLRRGWNNEQFF TRBV14 NA TRBJ2-1
CSASSAAYSNQPQHF TRBV20-1 NA TRBJ1-5
CASSNDRLNTGELFF TRBV27 NA TRBJ2-2
CASNRVEGTEAFF TRBV2 NA TRBJ1-1
CASSLAGTYEQYF TRBV5-1 NA TRBJ2-7
CASKSGLYGYTF TRBV19 NA TRBJ1-2
CASSLGYGANVLTF TRBV7-2 NA TRBJ2-6
CASSTAGSYEQYF TRBV7-8 NA TRBJ2-7